Presented here are 27 T cell receptor beta chains from one specimen sequenced in a study of molecular identifiers for immune sequencing clone quantification. TCRdb itself ran the PCR reads through MiXCR, one entry per CDR3 protein. In the table there are over 300,000 distinct CDR3 sequences, over 20% of which are singletons. The specimen sequenced was naive CD8+ T cells from blood, with Jurkat cell RNA spiked in. The subset was: FACS-sorted CD8+CD4-CCR7+CD45RA+ naive T cells. These receptor sequences come from a human donor in good health. Some libraries in this study had Jurkat cell RNA spiked in.

The V gene is TRBV30, the J gene TRBJ1-6; perhaps TRBD1 as D (5 bases). Germline loops: CDR1 GTSNPN, CDR2 SVGIG (reference sequence). The V end lost 4 bases, the J end lost 9 bases, and 16 bases lay between the germline ends. The CDR3 contains 14 residues. The CDR3 coding sequence is TGTGCCTGGACCGCGGGGGGAGCGGCTTCACCCCTCCACTTT. Its protein product is CAWTAGGAASPLHF.

This clonotype was observed a few times. This chain uses TRBV10-3 with TRBJ2-7, with D possibly matching TRBD1 (5 bases). V was shortened by 9 bases and J by 1 base, with 10 bases between the two germline ends. Germline V gives CDR1 ENHRY, CDR2 SYGVKD. This CDR3 is 12 amino acids long. CDR3 sequence (DNA): TGTGCCATTGCACAGGTGTCCTACGAGCAGTACTTC. Translated, it gives CAIAQVSYEQYF.

For the CDR3, the DNA is TGTGCCAGCAGCTCCAGGGCGCTTGCCGGGGAGCTGTTTTTT. Protein sequence: CASSSRALAGELFF. The V call is TRBV7-9, the J call TRBJ2-2, with D perhaps TRBD1 (5 bases). Germline assignment: CDR1 SEHNR and CDR2 FQNEAQ (reference sequence). With 4 bases removed from V and 6 bases from J, the gap between germline ends came to 12 bases. CDR3 length equals 14 residues.

There are a few counts of this clonotype. V is TRBV27 and J is TRBJ2-3; D not resolved. Trimming cost V 6 bases and J 2 bases, with 15 bases left between them. Germline values: CDR1 MNHEY, CDR2 SMNVEV (reference sequence). The CDR3 is 15 amino acids. For the CDR3, the DNA is TGTGCCAGCAGACCCTCTCGGGCCTCCACAGATACGCAGTATTTT. Amino acid sequence: CASRPSRASTDTQYF.

This rearrangement joins TRBV6-2 or TRBV6-3 to TRBJ2-3, with no clear D. Trimming shortened V by 6 bases and J by 2 bases, and 12 bases separated the two germline ends. The CDR3 extends over 14 amino acids. The germline CDR1 and CDR2 sequences are MNHEY and SVGEGT. Written as DNA, the CDR3 is TGTGCCAGCAGCCCCGGTTTTACCACAGATACGCAGTATTTT. Translating gives CASSPGFTTDTQYF.

The chain carries TRBV4-3 and TRBJ2-3, with unresolved D. The CDR3 runs 16 residues. Per the germline V gene, CDR1 is LGHNA and CDR2 is YSLEER. V shed 3 bases and J shed 0 bases, with 13 bases lying between them. The CDR3 spells CASSQFKGWSTDTQYF. In DNA form, the CDR3 reads TGCGCCAGCAGCCAGTTTAAGGGATGGAGCACAGATACGCAGTATTTT.

Comment on this clonotype: A read error may be the cause here, since a much bigger clone is one base away. This CDR3 reads CAIQASLDSPPHF. In DNA form, the CDR3 reads TGTGCCATACAAGCGAGCTTGGATTCACCCCCCCACTTT. The rearrangement joins TRBV6-6 to TRBJ1-6; D gene uncertain. Germline V gives CDR1 MNHNY, CDR2 SVGAGI (reference sequence). This CDR3 contains 13 residues.

The DNA of the CDR3 is TGTGCCTGGAGTGTACTAGGGGTGGGCACCGGGGAGCTGTTTTTT. Its translation: CAWSVLGVGTGELFF. The chain is built from TRBV30 and TRBJ2-2; D possibly matches TRBD1 or TRBD2 (5 bases each). The CDR3 runs 15 residues. CDR1 and CDR2 from the germline V gene are GTSNPN and SVGIG (reference sequence). V was shortened by 0 bases and J by 4 bases, with 12 bases between the two germline ends.

This clonotype was seen only once. Given a much more abundant clone one base away, this may be a read error. The V call is TRBV19, the J call TRBJ2-7; TRBD2 is a possible D gene (6 bases). The V end was cut by 5 bases, the J end by 6 bases, with 17 bases between. This CDR3 region has 14 residues. Germline lookup yields CDR1 LNHDA and CDR2 SQIVND (reference sequence). As DNA, the CDR3 is TGTGCCAGTAGTCTAGCGTGGTACATCGTCGAGCAGTACTTC. Its translation is CASSLAWYIVEQYF.

There are a few counts of this clonotype. The V and J genes are TRBV12-5 and TRBJ1-2, with D possibly being TRBD1 (6 bases). The V gene's germline CDR1 is LGHNT and CDR2 FRNRAP. The V and J ends lost 2 bases and 5 bases respectively, with 12 bases between them. The CDR3 contains 14 residues. CDR3 loop: CASGLLDSHYGYTF. For the CDR3, the DNA is TGTGCTAGTGGTTTGTTGGACAGTCATTATGGCTACACCTTC.

This clonotype was recorded a few times. CDR3 DNA sequence: TGTGCCAGCAGTTGGGGGACTAGCCGGTACGAGCAGTACTTC. This encodes CASSWGTSRYEQYF. The rearrangement uses TRBV7-6 and TRBJ2-7, with 9 bases that match TRBD2. Trimming cost V 6 bases and J 4 bases; bases outside gene matches: 7. The CDR3 totals 14 residues. Germline values: CDR1 SGHVS, CDR2 FNYEAQ.

The chain is built from TRBV7-2 and TRBJ2-7; 11 bases align to TRBD2. The CDR3 is made up of 16 amino acids. Unmatched junction bases numbered 11, after V lost 5 bases and J lost 5 bases. The germline V gene has CDR1 SGHTA and CDR2 FQGNSA. CDR3 region: CASSHGTSGTAHEQYF. Here the CDR3 DNA reads TGTGCCAGCAGCCACGGGACTAGCGGAACAGCCCACGAGCAGTACTTC.

This clonotype appeared many times. The chain uses TRBV7-2 and TRBJ2-3; weak D call: TRBD1 (5 bases). CDR3 length equals 15 residues. Trimming removed 4 bases from V and 2 bases from J, with 13 bases in between. The germline V gene encodes CDR1 SGHTA and CDR2 FQGNSA. The CDR3 is CASSYSAGYTDTQYF. DNA for the CDR3: TGTGCCAGCAGCTACTCTGCAGGGTACACAGATACGCAGTATTTT.

The rearrangement joins TRBV7-9 to TRBJ2-7, with D perhaps TRBD2 (5 bases). In germline, CDR1 is SEHNR, CDR2 FQNEAQ (reference sequence). This CDR3 has 14 amino acids. V was trimmed by 1 base and J by 2 bases, leaving 9 bases between them. The CDR3 sequence is CASSLVAGPYEQYF. CDR3 nucleotides: TGTGCCAGCAGCTTAGTGGCGGGCCCCTACGAGCAGTACTTC.

This clonotype was seen many times. This sequence joins TRBV7-8 and TRBJ2-5; D remains unclear. V dropped 1 base and J dropped 4 bases, with 13 bases sitting between them. The CDR3 extends over 15 amino acids. Germline V gives CDR1 SGHVS, CDR2 FQNEAQ. The CDR3 loop reads CASSLVRAVGETQYF. The DNA for the CDR3 is TGTGCCAGCAGCTTAGTTCGTGCGGTTGGAGAGACCCAGTACTTC. Combining the CDR3 with reference TRBV7-8 and TRBJ2-5 gives the whole variable domain GAGVSQSPRYKVAKRGQDVALRCDPISGHVSLFWYQQALGQGPEFLTYFQNEAQLDKSGLPSDRFFAERPEGSVSTLKIQRTQQEDSAVYLCASSLVRAVGETQYFGPGTRLLVL.

The table lists this clonotype with a few counts. The chain uses TRBV6-5 and TRBJ1-1; D possibly corresponds to TRBD1 (5 bases). This CDR3 contains 13 residues. Germline CDR1 MNHEY, CDR2 SVGAGI. The V end was cut by 6 bases, the J end by 0 bases, with 8 bases between. CDR3 in amino acids: CASRAGMNTEAFF. The CDR3 bases are TGTGCCAGCAGGGCAGGGATGAACACTGAAGCTTTCTTT.

This clonotype was recorded many times. The J gene is TRBJ2-7, the V gene TRBV6-6, with TRBD1 as a possible D gene (6 bases). The V end lost 4 bases, the J end lost 0 bases, and 19 bases lay between the germline ends. Germline-derived CDR1 and CDR2 are MNHNY and SVGAGI (reference sequence). The length of the CDR3 is 17 residues. The CDR3 DNA is TGTGCCAGCAGTTCCCTCCGGACAGCTTTTAGCTCCTACGAGCAGTACTTC. Translated, it gives CASSSLRTAFSSYEQYF.

This clonotype was counted between two and nine times. This chain joins TRBV6-5 and TRBJ2-7; 7 bases fit TRBD2. The CDR3 runs 16 residues. Trimming cost V 6 bases and J 0 bases; bases outside gene matches: 11. Germline V gene sequence: CDR1 MNHEY, CDR2 SVGAGI. The CDR3 is CASRPGRVLTSYEQYF. As DNA, the CDR3 is TGTGCCAGCAGACCAGGGAGGGTGCTGACCTCCTACGAGCAGTACTTC.

The rearrangement links TRBV28 to TRBJ2-7; 7 bases align to TRBD1. Germline lookup yields CDR1 MDHEN and CDR2 SYDVKM. This CDR3 comprises 15 residues. V lost 5 bases, J lost 4 bases, and 11 bases stayed unmatched. CDR3 sequence (DNA): TGTGCCAGCAGTCCCGGGACAGCTAACATTTACGAGCAGTACTTC. This codes for CASSPGTANIYEQYF.

The chain combines TRBV6-6 with TRBJ2-3; 11 nucleotides line up with TRBD2. CDR3 length equals 16 residues. The trim removed 6 bases at V and 2 bases at J, leaving 7 bases unmatched. Germline V lookup: CDR1 MNHNY, CDR2 SVGAGI (reference sequence). DNA for the CDR3: TGTGCCAGCAGATGGGGACTAGCGGTTCCCACAGATACGCAGTATTTT. It is translated as CASRWGLAVPTDTQYF.

The genes are TRBV19 and TRBJ1-5, with D possibly matching TRBD1 (5 bases). Germline values: CDR1 LNHDA, CDR2 SQIVND (reference sequence). The ends were cut back, 7 bases at V and 6 bases at J, with 19 bases in the middle. CDR3 length equals 15 residues. As DNA, the CDR3 is TGTGCCAGTACCTATTCGTCAGGGTTTGGTCAGCCCCAGCATTTT. Protein: CASTYSSGFGQPQHF.

The chain uses TRBV30 and TRBJ2-3; possibly TRBD1 or TRBD2 for D (5 bases each). Germline V gives CDR1 GTSNPN, CDR2 SVGIG (reference sequence). The CDR3 loop spans 14 amino acids. Trimming left V 4 bases short and J 0 bases short, with 11 bases between. In DNA, the CDR3 is TGTGCCTGGACCCGAGGGGTTAGCACAGATACGCAGTATTTT. Its protein is CAWTRGVSTDTQYF.

V and J are TRBV4-3 and TRBJ2-1; D is perhaps TRBD2 (6 bases). Germline V lookup: CDR1 LGHNA, CDR2 YSLEER. The CDR3 extends over 16 amino acids. The ends were cut back, 0 bases at V and 4 bases at J, with 13 bases in the middle. The CDR3 DNA follows: TGCGCCAGCAGCCAAGATTTATTGGGGGGTTACAATGAGCAGTTCTTC. Translation gives CASSQDLLGGYNEQFF.

This clonotype has at least ten counts. The chain recombines TRBV7-9 with TRBJ2-3; 7 nucleotides align to TRBD1. The germline gives CDR1 SEHNR, CDR2 FQNEAQ (reference sequence). CDR3 length equals 17 residues. The J segment lost 0 bases and the V segment lost 2 bases, leaving 8 bases of the junction unmatched. The DNA for the CDR3 is TGTGCCAGCAGCTTAAGTTTGAGGACAGGTAGCACAGATACGCAGTATTTT. Protein product: CASSLSLRTGSTDTQYF.

The genes are TRBV13 and TRBJ1-3, with D unclear. This CDR3 has 15 amino acids. V lost 5 bases and J 4 bases, leaving 15 bases between the germline ends. Germline V lookup: CDR1 PRHDT, CDR2 FYEKMQ (reference sequence). The CDR3 DNA is TGTGCCAGCAGCCCCCCGGCGGGGATCGGAAACACCATATATTTT. It yields the protein CASSPPAGIGNTIYF.

The rearrangement joins TRBV12-3 or TRBV12-4 to TRBJ2-7, with D perhaps TRBD2 (6 bases). V lost 3 bases to trimming and J lost 6 bases, with 12 bases between them. CDR3 size: 13 residues. DNA for the CDR3: TGTGCCAGCAGTTTCGGGCAGGGAGGCGAGCAGTACTTC. This sequence encodes CASSFGQGGEQYF.

This clonotype has ten or more counts. The chain joins TRBV12-3 or TRBV12-4 to TRBJ1-2, with D uncertain. V lost 3 bases and J 5 bases, leaving 13 bases between the germline ends. The CDR3 runs 14 residues. CDR3 residues: CASSFSTVFYGYTF. The DNA for the CDR3 is TGTGCCAGCAGTTTCTCAACAGTCTTTTATGGCTACACCTTC.